Below are 28 T cell receptor beta chains sequenced from a single sample in a study of cytomegalovirus exposure and HLA in healthy donors. The PCR used 60 Vbeta and 13 Jbeta primers. Method: immunoSEQ multiplex PCR; TCRdb's copy keeps in-frame clones and lacks some. The top ten clones hold roughly 7.2% of a sample with around 140,000 clones, about 70% of them seen once. The sequenced sample consisted of PBMCs. These receptors all stem from a male donor in good health and CMV-seronegative.

This clone occurred once. The rearrangement uses TRBV5-4 and TRBJ1-2; D is possibly TRBD1 (5 bases). This CDR3 is 17 amino acids long. Germline V gives CDR1 SGHNT, CDR2 YYREEE (reference sequence). V was trimmed by 1 base and J by 8 bases, leaving 24 bases between them. CDR3 DNA sequence: TGTGCCAGCAGCTTGTGGGGGGGGGTGGCAGCGCCCGGGGGCTACACCTTC. This gives the protein CASSLWGGVAAPGGYTF.

V is TRBV4-2 and J is TRBJ2-3, with TRBD1 identical over 8 bases. The germline CDR1 and CDR2 sequences are LGHNA and YNFKEQ. The CDR3 has 17 residues. V trimming: 0 bases; J trimming: 4 bases; junction bases outside the gene matches: 9. CDR3 loop: CASSQETTGDDADTQYF. DNA of the CDR3: TGTGCCAGCAGCCAAGAAACGACAGGGGATGATGCAGATACGCAGTATTTT.

The chain links TRBV2 to TRBJ1-5; TRBD1 matches at 9 bases. The V segment lost 6 bases and the J segment 7 bases; nucleotides outside the gene matches: 7. This CDR3 region has 14 residues. Germline lookup yields CDR1 SNHLY and CDR2 FYNNEI. Here the CDR3 reads CASSAGTGLQPQHF. CDR3 bases: TGTGCCAGCAGCGCCGGGACAGGGCTGCAGCCCCAGCATTTT.

The chain is built from TRBV2 and TRBJ1-1; 8 positions match TRBD1. The length of the CDR3 is 14 residues. V was pared by 5 bases and J by 5 bases, with 7 bases of the junction left unmatched. Per the germline V gene, CDR1 is SNHLY and CDR2 is FYNNEI. The CDR3 region has the DNA TGTGCCAGCAGTCTATTGGACAGGGTGACTGAAGCTTTCTTT. Translating it yields CASSLLDRVTEAFF. The full variable domain, its missing parts supplied by reference TRBV2 and TRBJ1-1, is EPEVTQTPSHQVTQMGQEVILRCVPISNHLYFYWYRQILGQKVEFLVSFYNNEISEKSEIFDDQFSVERPDGSNFTLKIRSTKLEDSAMYFCASSLLDRVTEAFFGQGTRLTVV.

In DNA form, the CDR3 reads TGTGCCAGCTACAGGGTGGGCAATGAGCAGTTCTTC. It is translated as CASYRVGNEQFF. The gene calls are TRBV27 and TRBJ2-1; weak D call: TRBD1 (6 bases). The germline V gene encodes CDR1 MNHEY and CDR2 SMNVEV (reference sequence). CDR3 size: 12 residues. Trimming removed 8 bases from V and 6 bases from J, with 11 bases in between.

The chain is built from TRBV23-1 and TRBJ1-5; 7 bases are shared with TRBD1. TRBV23-1 is an ORF, with its function uncertain. The ends lost 5 bases at V and 3 bases at J; junction bases unmatched: 4. CDR3 length: 14 amino acids. CDR3 in amino acids: CASSGGQINQPQHF. CDR3 in DNA: TGCGCCAGCAGTGGGGGACAGATCAATCAGCCCCAGCATTTT.

This clone came up a few times. This rearrangement joins TRBV5-1 to TRBJ1-1, with D perhaps TRBD1 (5 bases). V lost 5 bases to trimming and J lost 0 bases, with 17 bases between them. The CDR3 consists of 16 residues. CDR1 is SGHRS, CDR2 YFSETQ, per germline. The CDR3 DNA sequence: TGCGCCAGCAGATCACAGGAACGATCCATGAACACTGAAGCTTTCTTT. It specifies CASRSQERSMNTEAFF.

The J gene is TRBJ1-1, the V gene TRBV19; 11 positions match TRBD1. The CDR3 length is 15 residues. Germline assignment: CDR1 LNHDA and CDR2 SQIVND (reference sequence). The V gene end was trimmed by 5 bases and the J gene end by 11 bases; junction bases not matched to a gene: 13. The CDR3 loop is CASSPRTGGNFVAFF. Written as DNA, the CDR3 is TGTGCCAGTAGTCCAAGGACAGGGGGCAATTTTGTTGCTTTCTTT.

There are a few counts of this clone. J is TRBJ2-4 and V is TRBV18; no reliable D call. V was clipped by 0 bases and J by 6 bases, with 12 bases between them. The V gene's germline CDR1 is KGHSH and CDR2 LQKENI. The CDR3 consists of 15 residues. CDR3 residues: CASSPPTDDINIQYF. The CDR3 bases are TGTGCCAGCTCACCACCCACAGACGATATAAACATTCAGTACTTC.

Comment on this clone: Within the sample, other DNA sequences also encode this same CDR3. The V and J genes are TRBV28 and TRBJ1-6; a possible D gene is TRBD1 (5 bases). The V end lost 4 bases, the J end lost 7 bases, and 17 bases lay between the germline ends. The germline V gene encodes CDR1 MDHEN and CDR2 SYDVKM. The CDR3 has 16 amino acids. The CDR3 DNA reads TGTGCCAGCAGTTCCCCAGGGTCATTCCAAAATTCACCCCTCCACTTT. Translated, it gives CASSSPGSFQNSPLHF.

The rearrangement links TRBV6-1 to TRBJ1-2; D call uncertain. The V and J ends lost 1 base and 4 bases respectively, with 7 bases between them. CDR1 MNHNS and CDR2 SASEGT come from the germline V gene. The CDR3 contains 13 residues. The CDR3 region has the DNA TGTGCCAGCAGTGAAGTACAGACCTATGGCTACACCTTC. Translated: CASSEVQTYGYTF.

This chain joins TRBV5-1 and TRBJ1-4; a possible D gene is TRBD1 (6 bases). The germline V gene has CDR1 SGHRS and CDR2 YFSETQ. This CDR3 is built from 14 residues. V was pared by 4 bases and J by 7 bases, with 14 bases between. The CDR3 loop is CASSAGRGGEKLFF. The CDR3, as DNA: TGCGCCAGCAGCGCAGGGCGAGGGGGTGAAAAACTGTTTTTT.

This chain joins TRBV27 and TRBJ1-1, with D possibly matching TRBD1 (5 bases). Trimming pared 6 bases from V and 5 bases from J, leaving 16 bases between. The CDR3 sequence is 14 residues long. Germline assignment: CDR1 MNHEY and CDR2 SMNVEV (reference sequence). As DNA, the CDR3 is TGTGCCAGCAGCCAGAGGGGCGCGGGAACTGAAGCTTTCTTT. Translation gives CASSQRGAGTEAFF.

The gene calls are TRBV30 and TRBJ2-1; D remains ambiguous. The CDR3 is 13 amino acids. The germline CDR1 and CDR2 sequences are GTSNPN and SVGIG (reference sequence). As DNA, the CDR3 is TGTGCAGCCTCCGTCATCTTACACAATGAGCAGTTCTTC. Amino acid sequence: CAASVILHNEQFF. The full variable domain, in which reference TRBV30 and TRBJ2-1 provide the parts outside the CDR3, is SQTIHQWPATLVQPVGSPLSLECTVEGTSNPNLYWYRQAAGRGLQLLFYSVGIGQISSEVPQNLSASRPQDRQFILSSKKLLLSDSGFYLCAASVILHNEQFFGPGTRLTVL.

This chain links TRBV9 with TRBJ2-1; TRBD1 aligns across 10 bases. The CDR3 loop spans 13 amino acids. The V and J ends lost 6 bases and 10 bases, in that order; junction bases with no gene match: 7. Germline V gene sequence: CDR1 SGDLS, CDR2 YYNGEE. The CDR3 region is CASTTGTGDEQFF. DNA of the CDR3: TGTGCCAGCACCACCGGGACAGGGGACGAGCAGTTCTTC.

The J gene is TRBJ1-2, the V gene TRBV7-9; D unresolved. This CDR3 has 12 amino acids. With 3 bases removed from V and 2 bases from J, the gap between germline ends came to 4 bases. Germline CDR1 and CDR2: SEHNR and FQNEAQ (reference sequence). CDR3 region: CASSLANYGYTF. The CDR3 DNA sequence: TGTGCCAGCAGCTTGGCAAACTATGGCTACACCTTC.

The chain links TRBV5-1 to TRBJ2-5; perhaps TRBD2 as D (6 bases). The CDR3 length is 14 residues. Trimming took 3 bases from V and 1 from J, leaving 10 bases between them. Germline loops: CDR1 SGHRS, CDR2 YFSETQ. This CDR3 is CASSWRDFQETQYF. As DNA, the CDR3 is TGCGCCAGCAGCTGGCGGGACTTCCAAGAGACCCAGTACTTC.

This clone occurred a few times. This chain uses TRBV30 with TRBJ2-5; 8 bases line up with TRBD2. With V trimmed by 0 bases and J by 5 bases, 8 bases remained unmatched. The CDR3 length is 15 residues. Germline V gene lookup returns CDR1 GTSNPN and CDR2 SVGIG (reference sequence). CDR3: CAWSVRGAGAETQYF. CDR3 bases: TGTGCCTGGAGTGTACGTGGAGCGGGAGCTGAGACCCAGTACTTC.

The rearrangement uses TRBV27 and TRBJ2-5; weak D call: TRBD2 (6 bases). Trimming left V 0 bases short and J 5 bases short, with 13 bases between. The CDR3 runs to 15 residues. Per germline, CDR1 MNHEY and CDR2 SMNVEV (reference sequence). The DNA of the CDR3 is TGTGCCAGCAGTTTATCCGGGACTTTCGGGGAGACCCAGTACTTC. Translated, it gives CASSLSGTFGETQYF.

The chain is built from TRBV7-2 and TRBJ2-1, with TRBD1 matching over 7 bases. Germline V gives CDR1 SGHTA, CDR2 FQGNSA. CDR3 length equals 16 residues. With 5 bases clipped from V and 4 bases from J, the junction kept 11 bases outside the gene matches. The CDR3 region has the DNA TGTGCCAGCAGCGGCCACAGGGGCCAGAGATACAATGAGCAGTTCTTC. This codes for CASSGHRGQRYNEQFF.

This chain uses TRBV27 with TRBJ2-7; D uncertain. V gave up 2 bases and J gave up 3 bases, with 11 bases separating them. The CDR3 runs to 14 residues. Germline CDR1 MNHEY, CDR2 SMNVEV (reference sequence). CDR3 loop: CASSLSLENYEQYF. CDR3 coding DNA: TGTGCCAGCAGTTTAAGTCTAGAGAACTACGAGCAGTACTTC.

The V and J genes are TRBV6-1 and TRBJ2-5; D remains unclear. Germline lookup yields CDR1 MNHNS and CDR2 SASEGT. This CDR3 contains 14 residues. V was shortened by 4 bases and J by 2 bases, with 11 bases between the two germline ends. The CDR3 coding sequence is TGTGCCAGCAGTGTGTCAGTTGATCAAGAGACCCAGTACTTC. This gives the protein CASSVSVDQETQYF.

This clone was seen a single time. The V call is TRBV11-2, the J call TRBJ2-2; TRBD2 agrees at 9 bases. V gave up 5 bases and J gave up 5 bases; unmatched junction bases: 6. Germline loops: CDR1 SGHAT, CDR2 FQNNGV. This CDR3 is built from 15 residues. This chain's CDR3 is CASSPGTSWTGELFF. For the CDR3, the DNA is TGTGCCAGCAGCCCTGGGACTAGCTGGACCGGGGAGCTGTTTTTT. Full variable domain (outside the CDR3, taken from reference TRBV11-2 and TRBJ2-2): EAGVAQSPRYKIIEKRQSVAFWCNPISGHATLYWYQQILGQGPKLLIQFQNNGVVDDSQLPKDRFSAERLKGVDSTLKIQPAKLEDSAVYLCASSPGTSWTGELFFGEGSRLTVL.

The chain is built from TRBV6-5 and TRBJ1-1; 8 positions match TRBD1. Germline V lookup: CDR1 MNHEY, CDR2 SVGAGI. The CDR3 has 16 residues. Unmatched junction bases numbered 5, after V lost 0 bases and J lost 2 bases. The CDR3 region has the DNA TGTGCCAGCAGTTACTCGAGCACAGGGGGAAACACTGAAGCTTTCTTT. It encodes CASSYSSTGGNTEAFF.

The chain recombines TRBV7-9 with TRBJ2-6; D might be TRBD1 (5 bases). The V gene lost 5 bases and the J gene lost 2 bases, with 13 bases spanning the gap. Germline CDR1 is SEHNR and CDR2 is FQNEAQ (reference sequence). CDR3 length equals 16 residues. CDR3 region: CASSPRVGAGANVLTF. CDR3 in DNA: TGTGCCAGCAGCCCTCGGGTAGGGGCTGGGGCCAACGTCCTGACTTTC.

The chain joins TRBV28 to TRBJ2-5; perhaps TRBD2 as D (6 bases). The J call is uncertain, as TRBJ2-7 better fits the DNA end. The germline gives CDR1 MDHEN, CDR2 SYDVKM. This CDR3 spans 15 amino acids. The CDR3 nucleotides are TGTGCCAGCAGTTCCGCGGGGCCGCGTTCGGACGAGCAGTACTTC. This sequence encodes CASSSAGPRSDEQYF.

The rearrangement uses TRBV29-1 and TRBJ2-1; a possible D gene is TRBD2 (7 bases). The CDR3 extends over 16 amino acids. The germline V and J ends were trimmed by 4 bases and 0 bases, with 16 bases remaining between them. The V gene's germline CDR1 is SQVTM and CDR2 ANQGSEA. The chain's CDR3 is CSVVGVGGPSYNEQFF. CDR3 DNA: TGCAGCGTTGTGGGGGTCGGGGGGCCCTCCTACAATGAGCAGTTCTTC.

The rearrangement joins TRBV13 to TRBJ1-1; 10 nucleotides align to TRBD1. Germline V lookup: CDR1 PRHDT, CDR2 FYEKMQ (reference sequence). This CDR3 comprises 15 residues. With 4 bases clipped from V and 6 bases from J, the junction kept 8 bases outside the gene matches. The CDR3 DNA reads TGTGCCAGCAGCTCCAATAGAGGACAGGGGGCTGAAGCTTTCTTT. It encodes CASSSNRGQGAEAFF.